Listed here are 15 T cell receptor beta chains from one sample, sequenced in a study of blood T cell repertoires in COVID-19. TCRdb's copy holds only in-frame clones and misses some; the assay was immunoSEQ multiplex PCR. The profile shows 87,000 or so clones, 87% of them singletons. The sequencing input was peripheral blood. The receptors derive from a human donor with acute or convalescent COVID-19. The donor label of this sample is uncertain.

This chain joins TRBV11-3 and TRBJ1-2; 8 positions agree with TRBD1. The V and J ends lost 4 bases and 5 bases, in that order; junction bases with no gene match: 12. The CDR3 consists of 16 residues. Germline CDR1 reads SGHNT; CDR2 reads YENEEA. The CDR3 is CASSSFYGQGIYGYTF. In nucleotides, the CDR3 is TGTGCCAGCAGCTCATTCTACGGACAGGGTATTTATGGCTACACCTTC.

The gene calls are TRBV7-9 and TRBJ2-1; perhaps TRBD2 as D (5 bases). Germline V gene sequence: CDR1 SEHNR, CDR2 FQNEAQ (reference sequence). The V gene lost 5 bases and the J gene lost 7 bases, with 9 bases spanning the gap. This CDR3 is 12 amino acids long. CDR3 loop: CASSADSNEQFF. The CDR3 nucleotides are TGTGCCAGCAGCGCGGACTCGAATGAGCAGTTCTTC.

This chain connects TRBV27 to TRBJ1-1; weak D call: TRBD1 (5 bases). V lost 4 bases and J lost 0, with 12 bases in between. The CDR3 consists of 15 residues. From germline, CDR1 is MNHEY and CDR2 SMNVEV (reference sequence). This CDR3 reads CASSSRTPMNTEAFF. CDR3 coding DNA: TGTGCCAGCAGTTCCCGGACACCCATGAACACTGAAGCTTTCTTT.

The gene calls are TRBV7-2 and TRBJ2-5; 7 nucleotides line up with TRBD2. CDR1 and CDR2 (germline): SGHTA, FQGNSA. Trimming took 0 bases from V and 2 from J; bases not matched to a gene: 0. This CDR3 contains 14 residues. The CDR3 here is CASSLAGGQETQYF. DNA for the CDR3: TGTGCCAGCAGCTTAGCGGGGGGGCAAGAGACCCAGTACTTC.

The chain couples TRBV30 to TRBJ1-2, with a tentative D call TRBD1 (5 bases). Germline lookup yields CDR1 GTSNPN and CDR2 SVGIG (reference sequence). There are 12 residues in the CDR3. The V end lost 5 bases, the J end lost 6 bases, and 13 bases lay between the germline ends. The CDR3 protein is CAWALGENGYTF. CDR3 coding DNA: TGTGCCTGGGCCTTAGGGGAAAATGGCTACACCTTC.

V gene TRBV3-1 (or the pseudogene TRBV3-2) combines with J gene TRBJ1-5; no definite D call. V lost 0 bases, J lost 5 bases, and 11 bases lay in between. Germline V lookup: CDR1 LGHDT, CDR2 YNNKEL (reference sequence). This CDR3 is built from 15 residues. CDR3 protein: CASSQDLQNYQPQHF. The CDR3 nucleotides are TGTGCCAGCAGCCAAGATTTACAGAACTATCAGCCCCAGCATTTT.

Only a few counts were recorded for this clone. The chain couples TRBV7-3 to TRBJ2-2, with TRBD2 matching over 9 bases. CDR1 is SGHTA, CDR2 FQGTGA, per germline. The CDR3 has 15 amino acids. Trimming cost V 6 bases and J 2 bases; bases outside gene matches: 4. In DNA, the CDR3 is TGTGCCAGCAGTCCGACTAGCGGTAACACCGGGGAGCTGTTTTTT. It yields the protein CASSPTSGNTGELFF.

The CDR3 protein is CASSEGSDNYGYTF. CDR3 nucleotides: TGTGCCAGCAGTGAAGGGTCAGATAACTATGGCTACACCTTC. This chain connects TRBV6-1 to TRBJ1-2; no clear D. V was shortened by 1 base and J by 1 base, with 7 bases between the two germline ends. CDR1 MNHNS and CDR2 SASEGT come from the germline V gene. CDR3 length equals 14 residues.

The chain couples TRBV11-3 to TRBJ2-1, with TRBD2 matching over 7 bases. This CDR3 has 17 amino acids. V trimming: 4 bases; J trimming: 1 base; junction bases outside the gene matches: 10. Germline-derived CDR1 and CDR2 are SGHNT and YENEEA. CDR3: CASSSDGRGISYNEQFF. In nucleotides, the CDR3 is TGTGCCAGCAGCTCAGATGGGCGGGGGATATCCTACAATGAGCAGTTCTTC. The entire variable domain, with the rest obtained from reference TRBV11-3 and TRBJ2-1, is as follows: EAGVVQSPRYKIIEKKQPVAFWCNPISGHNTLYWYLQNLGQGPELLIRYENEEAVDDSQLPKDRFSAERLKGVDSTLKIQPAELGDSAVYLCASSSDGRGISYNEQFFGPGTRLTVL.

The genes are TRBV19 and TRBJ1-6, with 9 bases that match TRBD1. Germline V gene sequence: CDR1 LNHDA, CDR2 SQIVND (reference sequence). The CDR3 has 21 amino acids. With V trimmed by 2 bases and J by 10 bases, 24 bases remained unmatched. The CDR3, as DNA: TGTGCCAGTAGTATATTATTTGGCGCTTGGGGGACAGGGATGTTAGGCTCACCCCTCCACTTT. Translation: CASSILFGAWGTGMLGSPLHF.

A single count supports this clone. The gene calls are TRBV2 and TRBJ1-4; 8 bases match TRBD1. CDR1 is SNHLY, CDR2 FYNNEI, per germline. The CDR3 contains 13 residues. V shed 11 bases and J 7 bases; nucleotides not matched to a gene: 9. The DNA of the CDR3 is TGTGCCTGGAGGACAGGGTGGGCTGAAAAACTGTTTTTT. Amino acid sequence: CAWRTGWAEKLFF.

This chain uses TRBV30 with TRBJ2-7; D is undetermined. Germline CDR1 is GTSNPN and CDR2 is SVGIG (reference sequence). The CDR3 is 14 amino acids. V was clipped by 0 bases and J by 3 bases, with 12 bases between them. The CDR3 nucleotides read TGTGCCTGGAGTGTGGGTCCTCGGGTCTACGAGCAGTACTTC. Protein: CAWSVGPRVYEQYF.

This chain uses TRBV7-9 with TRBJ2-7; TRBD1 matches 12 bases. V lost 0 bases and J lost 7; bases outside the gene matches: 7. Per germline, CDR1 SEHNR and CDR2 FQNEAQ (reference sequence). The CDR3 is 16 residues long. The CDR3 DNA sequence: TGTGCCAGCAGCTTAGCACCGGGACAGGGGGCGCGAGAGCAGTACTTC. Encoded protein: CASSLAPGQGAREQYF. Full variable domain (outside the CDR3, taken from reference TRBV7-9 and TRBJ2-7): DTGVSQNPRHKITKRGQNVTFRCDPISEHNRLYWYRQTLGQGPEFLTYFQNEAQLEKSRLLSDRFSAERPKGSFSTLEIQRTEQGDSAMYLCASSLAPGQGAREQYFGPGTRLTVT.

The chain carries TRBV5-4 and TRBJ1-2; D is perhaps TRBD1 (5 bases). Trimming cost V 1 base and J 10 bases, with 20 bases left between them. The CDR3 is made up of 15 amino acids. The germline CDR1 and CDR2 sequences are SGHNT and YYREEE (reference sequence). The CDR3 sequence is CASSLWTGLLDYYTF. Written as DNA, the CDR3 is TGTGCCAGCAGCTTGTGGACGGGACTTTTGGATTACTACACCTTC.

This clone was seen more than once but under ten times. The V call is TRBV9, the J call TRBJ2-2; D gene unclear. V lost 3 bases, J lost 3 bases, and 6 bases lay in between. CDR3 length: 13 residues. CDR1 is SGDLS, CDR2 YYNGEE, per germline. CDR3 DNA sequence: TGTGCCAGCAGCGACGGGTACACCGGGGAGCTGTTTTTT. Translation: CASSDGYTGELFF.